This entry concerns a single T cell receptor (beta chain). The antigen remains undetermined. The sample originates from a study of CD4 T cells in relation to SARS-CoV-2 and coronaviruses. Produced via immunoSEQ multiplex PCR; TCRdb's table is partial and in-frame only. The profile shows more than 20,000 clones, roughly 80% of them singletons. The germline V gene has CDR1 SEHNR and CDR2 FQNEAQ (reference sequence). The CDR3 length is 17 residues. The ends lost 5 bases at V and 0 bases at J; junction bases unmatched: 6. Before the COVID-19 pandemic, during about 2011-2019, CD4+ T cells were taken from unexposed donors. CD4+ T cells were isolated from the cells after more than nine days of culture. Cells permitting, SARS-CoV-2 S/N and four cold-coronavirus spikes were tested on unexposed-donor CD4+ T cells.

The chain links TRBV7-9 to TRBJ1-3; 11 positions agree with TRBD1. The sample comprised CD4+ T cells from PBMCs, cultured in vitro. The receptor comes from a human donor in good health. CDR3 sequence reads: CASSEGQGAVSGNTIYF. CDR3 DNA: TGTGCCAGCAGCGAAGGACAGGGGGCCGTCTCTGGAAACACCATATATTTT.